The 19 T cell receptor beta chains below were found in one sample sequenced in a study of cytomegalovirus exposure and HLA in healthy donors. The PCR was carried out with 60 Vbeta primers and 13 Jbeta primers. Data came from immunoSEQ multiplex PCR; TCRdb stores just in-frame clones and leaves some out. The table includes about 160,000 clones, under 80% detected once. The sample taken for sequencing was PBMCs. Receptors originate from a female donor in good health and CMV-seronegative.

V usage is TRBV4-1 and J usage is TRBJ2-7, with 8 bases fitting TRBD1. The CDR3 is 17 residues long. Germline CDR1 is MGHRA and CDR2 is YSYEKL. With V trimmed by 5 bases and J by 1 base, 13 bases remained unmatched. CDR3 amino acids: CASSSLDRAEVSYEQYF. For the CDR3, the DNA is TGCGCCAGCAGCTCCCTGGACAGGGCAGAAGTGTCCTACGAGCAGTACTTC.

The rearrangement uses TRBV5-4 and TRBJ1-2; 9 positions agree with TRBD1. Germline V gene sequence: CDR1 SGHNT, CDR2 YYREEE (reference sequence). Trimming at V came to 4 bases and at J to 4 bases, leaving 2 bases not matched to a gene. The CDR3 has 13 residues. In nucleotides, the CDR3 is TGTGCCAGCAGCGACAGGGGGTCCTATGGCTACACCTTC. It encodes CASSDRGSYGYTF.

V and J are TRBV4-1 and TRBJ1-1; the match to TRBD1 covers 7 bases. The CDR3 runs to 14 residues. V gave up 5 bases and J gave up 0 bases; unmatched junction bases: 3. From germline, CDR1 is MGHRA and CDR2 YSYEKL. The CDR3 nucleotides are TGCGCCAGCAGCTCACAGGGGTTGAACACTGAAGCTTTCTTT. Its protein is CASSSQGLNTEAFF.

The chain is built from TRBV14 and TRBJ2-3; maybe TRBD1 (6 bases). The ends were cut back, 1 base at V and 2 bases at J, with 13 bases in the middle. Germline V gives CDR1 SGHDN, CDR2 FVKESK. The CDR3 runs to 16 residues. The CDR3: CASSQGDRRFTDTQYF. Here the CDR3 DNA reads TGTGCCAGCAGCCAAGGTGACAGGAGATTCACAGATACGCAGTATTTT.

The chain links TRBV7-9 to TRBJ1-1, with D tentatively TRBD1 (5 bases). The CDR3 runs to 15 residues. V shed 5 bases and J shed 2 bases, with 15 bases lying between them. The germline CDR1 and CDR2 sequences are SEHNR and FQNEAQ (reference sequence). In nucleotides, the CDR3 is TGTGCCAGCAGCGTTTATCCCCAGGGTAACACTGAAGCTTTCTTT. Translation: CASSVYPQGNTEAFF.

The J gene is TRBJ1-2, the V gene TRBV5-1, with TRBD1 as a possible D gene (6 bases). This CDR3 contains 14 residues. V dropped 0 bases and J dropped 4 bases, with 10 bases sitting between them. Germline V lookup: CDR1 SGHRS, CDR2 YFSETQ. CDR3 in amino acids: CASSLATGTYGYTF. In DNA, the CDR3 is TGCGCCAGCAGCTTGGCTACAGGGACCTATGGCTACACCTTC.

This clone appeared a single time. The chain couples TRBV6-5 to TRBJ1-6; D not certain. The CDR3 runs 12 residues. Germline-derived CDR1 and CDR2 are MNHEY and SVGAGI. V was shortened by 5 bases and J by 8 bases, with 7 bases between the two germline ends. The CDR3 DNA reads as TGTGCCAGCAGTCCGGGTGATTCACCCCTCCACTTT. Its translation: CASSPGDSPLHF.

The V call is TRBV19, the J call TRBJ1-2; 7 nucleotides agree with TRBD1. The J segment lost 6 bases and the V segment lost 5 bases, leaving 15 bases of the junction unmatched. Per the germline V gene, CDR1 is LNHDA and CDR2 is SQIVND (reference sequence). This CDR3 is built from 16 residues. The CDR3 coding sequence is TGTGCCAGTAGTGCCCTAGACAGGGATTATTATCATGGCTACACCTTC. This translates into CASSALDRDYYHGYTF.

The J gene is TRBJ2-7, the V gene TRBV9, with a possible D match to TRBD1 (5 bases). V was trimmed by 0 bases and J by 7 bases, leaving 14 bases between them. The length of the CDR3 is 14 residues. CDR1 and CDR2 from the germline V gene are SGDLS and YYNGEE. The CDR3 region has the DNA TGTGCCAGCAGCGTAGAAACAGGCTTTGCGGAGCAGTACTTC. This sequence encodes CASSVETGFAEQYF.

V and J are TRBV5-6 and TRBJ2-7, with 11 nucleotides matching TRBD1. This CDR3 comprises 14 residues. V lost 3 bases, J lost 7 bases, and 6 bases stayed unmatched. CDR1 and CDR2 (germline): SGHDT, YYEEEE. DNA for the CDR3: TGTGCCAGCAGCTCGGACAGGGGGCGCAGGGAGCAGTACTTC. Translated: CASSSDRGRREQYF. Complete variable domain (other parts from reference TRBV5-6 and TRBJ2-7): DAGVTQSPTHLIKTRGQQVTLRCSPKSGHDTVSWYQQALGQGPQFIFQYYEEEERQRGNFPDRFSGHQFPNYSSELNVNALLLGDSALYLCASSSDRGRREQYFGPGTRLTVT.

In its sample, this clone was seen once. The junction shows a germline mismatch at one end, possibly a read error. The CDR3 DNA is TGTGCCGGCAGCCAACCGAACCGGGACTTAAGGCTCCTGGATGAAAAACTGTTTTTT. Encoded protein: CAGSQPNRDLRLLDEKLFF. The gene calls are TRBV4-2 and TRBJ1-4; possible D gene TRBD1, 5 bases. The CDR3 sequence is 19 residues long. Germline CDR1 reads LGHNA; CDR2 reads YNFKEQ.

This clone was seen only a few times. The chain combines TRBV6-6 with TRBJ2-5; no clear D gene. The V gene's germline CDR1 is MNHNY and CDR2 SVGAGI (reference sequence). CDR3 length: 12 amino acids. V lost 6 bases, J lost 3 bases, and 8 bases lay in between. CDR3 protein: CASSLREETQYF. Written as DNA, the CDR3 is TGTGCCAGCAGCCTACGTGAAGAGACCCAGTACTTC.

This clone was seen a few times. The chain is built from TRBV2 and TRBJ1-1; maybe TRBD1 (6 bases). Looked up from germline, CDR1 is SNHLY and CDR2 is FYNNEI. The CDR3 covers 14 residues. Trimming took off 4 bases at V and 1 base at J, with 10 bases between the two ends. DNA for the CDR3: TGTGCCAGCAGTGTACTACAGGGGAACACTGAAGCTTTCTTT. It yields the protein CASSVLQGNTEAFF.

The chain joins TRBV19 to TRBJ1-2; a weak D match, TRBD1 (5 bases). V shed 7 bases and J shed 0 bases, with 9 bases lying between them. Per germline, CDR1 LNHDA and CDR2 SQIVND (reference sequence). The CDR3 spans 13 residues. The CDR3 spells CASKGRANYGYTF. Here the CDR3 DNA reads TGTGCCAGTAAAGGCAGGGCTAACTATGGCTACACCTTC.

The chain uses TRBV29-1 and TRBJ1-1; D is possibly TRBD1 (5 bases). Germline V CDR1 and CDR2: SQVTM, ANQGSEA. The CDR3 loop spans 11 amino acids. The V end was cut by 6 bases, the J end by 8 bases, with 13 bases between. As DNA, the CDR3 is TGCAGCGTCCAACAGGTTCCCGAAGCTTTCTTT. It is translated as CSVQQVPEAFF.

CDR3 region: CASSPWDRGWDGYTF. The CDR3 coding sequence is TGTGCCAGCAGCCCTTGGGACAGGGGATGGGATGGCTACACCTTC. The genes are TRBV6-5 and TRBJ1-2; 10 positions agree with TRBD1. The CDR3 sequence is 15 residues long. Germline CDR1 reads MNHEY; CDR2 reads SVGAGI. J was trimmed by 6 bases and V by 6 bases; bases with no gene match: 10.

This chain links TRBV30 with TRBJ2-1; D unresolved. The CDR3 length is 15 residues. Germline-derived CDR1 and CDR2 are GTSNPN and SVGIG (reference sequence). V lost 0 bases and J lost 1, with 10 bases in between. The CDR3 DNA sequence: TGTGCCTGGAGTGTACCCCAGCGTTCCTACAATGAGCAGTTCTTC. The encoded protein is CAWSVPQRSYNEQFF. Filled out from reference TRBV30 and TRBJ2-1, the complete variable domain reads SQTIHQWPATLVQPVGSPLSLECTVEGTSNPNLYWYRQAAGRGLQLLFYSVGIGQISSEVPQNLSASRPQDRQFILSSKKLLLSDSGFYLCAWSVPQRSYNEQFFGPGTRLTVL.

The chain employs TRBV30 and TRBJ2-2; 8 bases map to TRBD1. The junction had 10 bases not matched to a gene; V was cut back by 2 bases and J by 5 bases. The germline V gene has CDR1 GTSNPN and CDR2 SVGIG (reference sequence). This CDR3 spans 16 amino acids. The CDR3 DNA follows: TGTGCCTGGAGTAAAATAGGACAGGGAAGGACCGGGGAGCTGTTTTTT. Translated: CAWSKIGQGRTGELFF.

This clone was recorded a few times. The sample contains more than one DNA sequence encoding this CDR3. J is TRBJ2-3 and V is TRBV11-2; D possibly corresponds to TRBD1 (5 bases). The CDR3 consists of 15 residues. Looked up from germline, CDR1 is SGHAT and CDR2 is FQNNGV. Trimming left V 8 bases short and J 0 bases short, with 15 bases between. The CDR3 spells CASSPWTSSTDTQYF. CDR3 nucleotide sequence: TGTGCCAGCTCTCCATGGACATCTAGCACAGATACGCAGTATTTT.